The clone carrying this TCR beta chain was seen a few times. The antigen is undetermined. This CDR3 comprises 13 residues. The germline gives CDR1 DFQATT, CDR2 SNEGSKA (reference sequence). V was clipped by 7 bases and J by 2 bases; unmatched bases: 6. In TCRdb, the 5' RACE reads were re-called with MiXCR into one record per CDR3 protein. The sample consists of approximately 470,000 distinct CDR3 sequences, approximately 15% of them appearing once. This entry belongs to a study of identical twins. General study findings and limits: A lower insertion count was a feature of abundant cord blood beta clonotypes, with no such feature in memory repertoires. Sharing of beta out-of-frame sequences by twins showed a weaker excess.

The data were also submitted as part of a second study, on yellow fever vaccine responses in identical twins.

The genes are TRBV20-1 and TRBJ2-7; 9 bases align to TRBD2. The sequencing sample was made of CD4+ T cells sorted from blood. This TCR came from a woman aged 18-29 years in good health. Written as DNA, the CDR3 is TGCAGTGGGTTTAGCGGGAGACCCTACGAGCAGTACTTC. It codes for CSGFSGRPYEQYF.